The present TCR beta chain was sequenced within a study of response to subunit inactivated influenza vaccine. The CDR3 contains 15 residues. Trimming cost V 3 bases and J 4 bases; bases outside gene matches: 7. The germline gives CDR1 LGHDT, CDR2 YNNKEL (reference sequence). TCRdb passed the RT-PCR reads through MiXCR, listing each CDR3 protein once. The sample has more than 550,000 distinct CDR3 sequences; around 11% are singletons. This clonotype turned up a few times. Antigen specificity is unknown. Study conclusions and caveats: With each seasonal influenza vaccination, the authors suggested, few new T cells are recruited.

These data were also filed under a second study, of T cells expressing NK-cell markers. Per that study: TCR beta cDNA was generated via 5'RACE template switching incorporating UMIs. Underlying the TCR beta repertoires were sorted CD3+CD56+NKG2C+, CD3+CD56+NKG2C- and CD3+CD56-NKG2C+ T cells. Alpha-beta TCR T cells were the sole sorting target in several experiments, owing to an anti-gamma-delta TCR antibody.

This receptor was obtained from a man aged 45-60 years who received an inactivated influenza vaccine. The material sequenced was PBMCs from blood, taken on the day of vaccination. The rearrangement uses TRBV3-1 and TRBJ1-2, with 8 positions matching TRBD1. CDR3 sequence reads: CASSQDRERVYGYTF. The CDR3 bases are TGTGCCAGCAGCCAGGACAGGGAGAGGGTCTATGGCTACACCTTC. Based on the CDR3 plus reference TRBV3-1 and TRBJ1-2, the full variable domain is DTAVSQTPKYLVTQMGNDKSIKCEQNLGHDTMYWYKQDSKKFLKIMFSYNNKELIINETVPNRFSPKSPDKAHLNLHINSLELGDSAVYFCASSQDRERVYGYTFGSGTRLTVV.